These 20 T cell receptor beta chains share one sample of origin, sequenced in a study of Ad26.COV2.S vaccination and SARS-CoV-2 variants. Treatment specified: 15 to 20 received Ad26.COV2.S at low or high dose, single or two shots; about 5 received placebo; per-sample allocation not given. Day 63 after the first vaccine or placebo injection was the time point for sampling. Libraries were prepared by immunoSEQ multiplex PCR; TCRdb keeps only in-frame clonotypes and omits some of them. The table lists hundreds of thousands of clones, roughly 90% of them singletons. This material consisted of peripheral blood, taken in a trial of Ad26.COV2.S vaccine versus placebo. The receptors stem from a person aged 18-65 years who received the Ad26.COV2.S COVID-19 vaccine or a placebo.

The chain is built from TRBV3-1 (or the pseudogene TRBV3-2) and TRBJ1-5; D gene ambiguous. V was pared by 2 bases and J by 0 bases, with 11 bases between. Germline V gene data show CDR1 as LGHDT and CDR2 as YNNKEL (reference sequence). The CDR3 sequence is 16 residues long. The CDR3 bases are TGTGCCAGCAGCCAATGGGGAGGAGTTAGCAATCAGCCCCAGCATTTT. Translation gives CASSQWGGVSNQPQHF.

The rearrangement links TRBV7-9 to TRBJ2-2; 7 bases map to TRBD2. Trimming removed 3 bases from V and 1 base from J; junction bases left unmatched: 5. CDR1 SEHNR and CDR2 FQNEAQ come from the germline V gene (reference sequence). This CDR3 spans 16 amino acids. The CDR3 spells CASSFRTRGNTGELFF. CDR3 in DNA: TGTGCCAGCAGCTTTAGGACTAGAGGGAACACCGGGGAGCTGTTTTTT.

This clone was counted a few times. CDR3: CATSSGSYEQYF. CDR3 DNA: TGCGCCACCTCTAGTGGATCCTACGAGCAGTACTTC. The chain combines TRBV10-1 with TRBJ2-7, with D uncertain. The CDR3 contains 12 residues. Between the trimmed V and J ends, which lost 10 bases and 1 base, there was a span of 11 bases. From germline, CDR1 is WNHNN and CDR2 SYGVQD (reference sequence).

The genes are TRBV7-8 and TRBJ1-3; 7 bases align to TRBD1. V dropped 8 bases and J dropped 2; count of bases not matched to a gene: 9. From germline, CDR1 is SGHVS and CDR2 FQNEAQ. The CDR3 is 15 amino acids. CDR3 in amino acids: CASGTGTATGNTIYF. The CDR3 nucleotides read TGTGCCAGCGGAACCGGGACAGCGACTGGAAACACCATATATTTT.

The chain uses TRBV12-3 or TRBV12-4 and TRBJ1-4; 8 nucleotides line up with TRBD1. The CDR3 loop spans 12 amino acids. J gave up 8 bases and V 9 bases, and 5 bases lay outside the gene matches. The CDR3 DNA sequence: TGTGCCAGTGGACAGGGCCCCGAAAAACTGTTTTTT. Amino acids: CASGQGPEKLFF.

The chain has TRBV3-1 (or the pseudogene TRBV3-2) and TRBJ1-3; the D gene is possibly TRBD1 (6 bases). This CDR3 contains 15 residues. Germline CDR1 and CDR2: LGHDT and YNNKEL (reference sequence). The V end lost 3 bases, the J end lost 7 bases, and 16 bases lay between the germline ends. CDR3 loop: CASSQEGGPWNTIYF. The DNA for the CDR3 is TGTGCCAGCAGCCAGGAGGGGGGGCCGTGGAACACCATATATTTT.

This sequence joins TRBV29-1 and TRBJ1-1; TRBD1 is a possible D gene (6 bases). CDR3 length equals 14 residues. CDR1 is SQVTM, CDR2 ANQGSEA, per germline. V lost 6 bases to trimming and J lost 3 bases, with 17 bases between them. In DNA, the CDR3 is TGCAGCGTGGAAAATCAGGGGTTATACACTGAAGCTTTCTTT. Protein sequence: CSVENQGLYTEAFF. Filled out from reference TRBV29-1 and TRBJ1-1, the complete variable domain reads SAVISQKPSRDICQRGTSLTIQCQVDSQVTMMFWYRQQPGQSLTLIATANQGSEATYESGFVIDKFPISRPNLTFSTLTVSNMSPEDSSIYLCSVENQGLYTEAFFGQGTRLTVV.

The chain links TRBV20-1 to TRBJ2-3, with 7 bases matching TRBD1. Trimming at V came to 3 bases and at J to 4 bases, leaving 4 bases not matched to a gene. Germline CDR1 reads DFQATT; CDR2 reads SNEGSKA (reference sequence). The CDR3 is 13 amino acids. The DNA for the CDR3 is TGCAGTGCTAGTCCCCAGGGGGCAGATACGCAGTATTTT. Residues: CSASPQGADTQYF.

The V and J genes are TRBV5-8 and TRBJ2-2; 8 bases line up with TRBD1. The CDR3 loop spans 15 amino acids. The germline V gene encodes CDR1 SGHTS and CDR2 YDEGEE. Unmatched junction bases numbered 8, after V lost 4 bases and J lost 6 bases. The CDR3 nucleotides read TGTGCCAGCAGCCCCCAGGGGGCCTGGGCCGGGGAGCTGTTTTTT. It codes for CASSPQGAWAGELFF.

The chain joins TRBV3-1 (or the pseudogene TRBV3-2) to TRBJ2-2; D perhaps matches TRBD1 (5 bases). The CDR3 has 13 amino acids. Looked up from germline, CDR1 is LGHDT and CDR2 is YNNKEL (reference sequence). The ends were cut back, 1 base at V and 7 bases at J, with 7 bases in the middle. Written as DNA, the CDR3 is TGTGCCAGCAGCCAAGCAGGGATCGGGGAGCTGTTTTTT. Translating gives CASSQAGIGELFF.

This chain links TRBV3-1 (or the pseudogene TRBV3-2) with TRBJ1-2; D remains ambiguous. The CDR3 extends over 15 amino acids. Germline lookup yields CDR1 LGHDT and CDR2 YNNKEL (reference sequence). V shed 0 bases and J shed 1 base, with 9 bases lying between them. In nucleotides, the CDR3 is TGTGCCAGCAGCCAAGATCGTTCGCTTAACTATGGCTACACCTTC. As protein: CASSQDRSLNYGYTF.

The rearrangement links TRBV7-2 to TRBJ2-2, with 8 bases that match TRBD1. The CDR3 extends over 14 amino acids. V gave up 3 bases and J gave up 7 bases; unmatched junction bases: 4. CDR1 and CDR2 (germline): SGHTA, FQGNSA. Written as DNA, the CDR3 is TGTGCCAGCAGCTTGGACAGGGCTCTCGGGGAGCTGTTTTTT. It is translated as CASSLDRALGELFF.

This clone was detected a few times. The V call is TRBV4-1, the J call TRBJ1-2, with a tentative D call TRBD1 (6 bases). Trimming took off 2 bases at V and 2 bases at J, with 9 bases between the two ends. Germline V CDR1 and CDR2: MGHRA, YSYEKL. This CDR3 has 14 amino acids. CDR3 DNA sequence: TGCGCCAGCAGCCAATTTAGGGGGAACTATGGCTACACCTTC. Amino acid sequence: CASSQFRGNYGYTF.

The chain links TRBV5-8 to TRBJ2-1; TRBD2 is a possible D gene (5 bases). This CDR3 comprises 15 residues. The germline V gene has CDR1 SGHTS and CDR2 YDEGEE. V lost 4 bases and J lost 0, with 11 bases in between. DNA for the CDR3: TGTGCCAGCAGCGATGAAAGCGGCTCCTACAATGAGCAGTTCTTC. It codes for CASSDESGSYNEQFF.

The chain joins TRBV29-1 to TRBJ2-3; TRBD2 might be the D (6 bases). The CDR3 contains 17 residues. Germline-derived CDR1 and CDR2 are SQVTM and ANQGSEA. Between the trimmed V and J ends, which lost 5 bases and 2 bases, there was a span of 23 bases. CDR3 residues: CSVPRVGGTHNTDTQYF. As DNA, the CDR3 is TGCAGCGTTCCCCGTGTTGGGGGGACTCACAACACAGATACGCAGTATTTT.

In the case of this clone: Other DNA sequences of this sample code for an identical CDR3. The chain uses TRBV6-5 and TRBJ2-3; D is possibly TRBD1 or TRBD2 (6 bases each). Germline loops: CDR1 MNHEY, CDR2 SVGAGI. The CDR3 spans 12 residues. The V gene lost 11 bases and the J gene lost 1 base, with 10 bases spanning the gap. CDR3 residues: CAVGGGTDTQYF. In nucleotides, the CDR3 is TGTGCCGTGGGGGGCGGCACAGATACGCAGTATTTT.

The chain uses TRBV6-5 and TRBJ1-1, with TRBD1 matching 8 bases. The germline CDR1 and CDR2 sequences are MNHEY and SVGAGI. Trimming cost V 4 bases and J 8 bases; bases outside gene matches: 9. The CDR3 length is 14 residues. The CDR3 reads CASSLSRDRREAFF. Written as DNA, the CDR3 is TGTGCCAGCAGTTTGAGCAGGGACAGGAGAGAAGCTTTCTTT.

The chain combines TRBV7-9 with TRBJ2-7; TRBD2 aligns across 15 bases. CDR1 SEHNR and CDR2 FQNEAQ come from the germline V gene (reference sequence). Trimming took 4 bases from V and 4 from J; bases not matched to a gene: 5. This CDR3 spans 16 amino acids. The CDR3 loop is CASSYPGLAGGYEQYF. As DNA, the CDR3 is TGTGCCAGCAGCTACCCGGGACTAGCGGGAGGATACGAGCAGTACTTC. Combining the CDR3 with reference TRBV7-9 and TRBJ2-7 gives the whole variable domain DTGVSQNPRHKITKRGQNVTFRCDPISEHNRLYWYRQTLGQGPEFLTYFQNEAQLEKSRLLSDRFSAERPKGSFSTLEIQRTEQGDSAMYLCASSYPGLAGGYEQYFGPGTRLTVT.

The J gene is TRBJ2-2, the V gene TRBV13; maybe TRBD1 (5 bases). V was pared by 5 bases and J by 0 bases, with 22 bases between. This CDR3 has 19 residues. Germline V gene data show CDR1 as PRHDT and CDR2 as FYEKMQ (reference sequence). CDR3 nucleotides: TGTGCCAGCAGCCAATCTACAGGTAGCTGGGCCCCGAACACCGGGGAGCTGTTTTTT. It translates to CASSQSTGSWAPNTGELFF.

The chain employs TRBV30 and TRBJ2-1; D gene ambiguous. Trimming stripped 3 bases from V and 9 bases from J, with 6 bases between. CDR3 size: 10 residues. Germline CDR1 reads GTSNPN; CDR2 reads SVGIG (reference sequence). The CDR3 bases are TGTGCCTGGAGCCTGACTGAGCAGTTCTTC. It yields the protein CAWSLTEQFF.